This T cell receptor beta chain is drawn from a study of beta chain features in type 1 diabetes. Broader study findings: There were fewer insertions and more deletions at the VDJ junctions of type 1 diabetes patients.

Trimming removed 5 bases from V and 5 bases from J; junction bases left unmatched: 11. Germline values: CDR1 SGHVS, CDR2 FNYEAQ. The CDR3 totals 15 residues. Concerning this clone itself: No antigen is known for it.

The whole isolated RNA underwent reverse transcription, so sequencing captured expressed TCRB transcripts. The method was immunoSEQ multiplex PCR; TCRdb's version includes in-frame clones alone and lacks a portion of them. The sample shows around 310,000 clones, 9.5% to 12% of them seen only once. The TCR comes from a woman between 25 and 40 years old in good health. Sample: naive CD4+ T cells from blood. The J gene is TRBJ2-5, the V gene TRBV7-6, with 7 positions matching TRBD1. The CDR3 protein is CASSLRDRGVETQYF. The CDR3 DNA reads TGTGCCAGCAGCCTAAGGGACAGAGGGGTCGAGACCCAGTACTTC.